This TCR beta chain was captured by sequencing in a study of control samples from healthy donors and cancer patients. The length of the CDR3 is 17 residues. The trim removed 4 bases at V and 3 bases at J, leaving 12 bases unmatched. Germline CDR1 is SGHRS and CDR2 is YFSETQ. Measured with immunoSEQ multiplex PCR; TCRdb has only the in-frame clones, and not every one. This table holds about 27,000 clones, approximately 90% found once. J is TRBJ1-3 and V is TRBV5-1, with TRBD1 matching over 8 bases. This sequence was found in a man between 45 and 60 years old with lung cancer. The sequenced material came from PBMCs. The CDR3 loop is CASSRNGQGRSGNTIYF. As DNA, the CDR3 is TGCGCCAGCAGCCGGAATGGACAGGGCAGAAGTGGAAACACCATATATTTT.